The next 3 T cell receptor beta chains were all read from a single sample in a study of T cell responses to AZD1222 COVID-19 vaccine. Sequencing used immunoSEQ multiplex PCR; TCRdb keeps in-frame clones, though not all of them. Among 150,000 to 200,000 clones listed, 80% to 95% were seen once. The sample in question was peripheral blood, obtained 28 days after the second AZD1222 dose. The receptors originated from an adult who received the AZD1222 COVID-19 vaccine.

The chain is built from TRBV29-1 and TRBJ1-2, with 9 bases fitting TRBD1. Germline CDR1 reads SQVTM; CDR2 reads ANQGSEA. This CDR3 is built from 15 residues. The V gene end was trimmed by 1 base and the J gene end by 6 bases; junction bases not matched to a gene: 9. The DNA of the CDR3 is TGCAGCGTTGAAGGAGGGACAGGGCAACGGGATGGCTACACCTTC. Amino acids: CSVEGGTGQRDGYTF.

V is TRBV6-5 and J is TRBJ1-1; D is unclear. The CDR3 covers 14 residues. Germline CDR1 reads MNHEY; CDR2 reads SVGAGI. V gave up 7 bases and J gave up 6 bases, with 18 bases separating them. CDR3 sequence (DNA): TGTGCCAGCATTTCCCTCCTGGTAGTCGCTGAAGCTTTCTTT. Amino acid sequence: CASISLLVVAEAFF.

The J gene is TRBJ1-5, the V gene TRBV6-2 or TRBV6-3; D remains ambiguous. The CDR3 length is 13 residues. V lost 4 bases to trimming and J lost 3 bases, with 7 bases between them. Germline lookup yields CDR1 MNHEY and CDR2 SVGEGT. CDR3 loop: CASSLDNNQPQHF. CDR3 DNA sequence: TGTGCCAGCAGTTTAGATAACAATCAGCCCCAGCATTTT.